This note documents a single TCR beta chain sequence. Its antigen remains unknown. Within the sample, other DNA sequences also encode this same CDR3. The CDR3 has 14 residues. Germline lookup yields CDR1 MDHEN and CDR2 SYDVKM. V lost 3 bases and J 0 bases, leaving 6 bases between the germline ends. The authors distributed each subset's genomic DNA evenly over several immunoSEQ plates. Clones were sequenced by immunoSEQ multiplex PCR, and TCRdb holds only the in-frame ones, with some missing. The table has hundreds of thousands of clones, 85% to 95% seen once. Naivety among CD8 cells was defined by CD45RO negativity and positive CCR7 selection, thereby excluding terminally differentiated effector memory CD45RA+ cells. The data originate from a study of shared clonotypes between healthy human individuals. Points from the study as a whole: Clonotypes which were not shared had lower generation probabilities than clonotypes that all four donors shared.

This TCR derives from a woman in her 30s in good health. Sequencing used naive CD8+ T cells sorted from blood. The chain has TRBV28 and TRBJ1-5; D is unresolved. The CDR3 region is CASSFRDSNQPQHF. The CDR3 nucleotides are TGTGCCAGCAGTTTTCGTGATAGCAATCAGCCCCAGCATTTT.